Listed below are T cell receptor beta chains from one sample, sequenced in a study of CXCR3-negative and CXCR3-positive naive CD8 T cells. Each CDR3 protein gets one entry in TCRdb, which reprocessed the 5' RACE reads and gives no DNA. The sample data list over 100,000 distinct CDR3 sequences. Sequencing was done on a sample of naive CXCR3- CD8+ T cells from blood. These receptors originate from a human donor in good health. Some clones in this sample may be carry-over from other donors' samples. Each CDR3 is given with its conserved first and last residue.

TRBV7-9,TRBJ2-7,CASSTPRQGSSYEQYF
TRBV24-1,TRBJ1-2,CATSDLSEYGYTF
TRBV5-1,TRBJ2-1,CASTSGSKVEQFF
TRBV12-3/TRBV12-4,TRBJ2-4,CASSFLLLNIQYF
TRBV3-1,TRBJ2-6,CASSQEERGFSGANVLTF
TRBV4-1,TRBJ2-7,CASSQDPSGSSELYF
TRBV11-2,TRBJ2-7,CASSLDGDRFYEQYF
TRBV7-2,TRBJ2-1,CASSMRVGTYNEQFF
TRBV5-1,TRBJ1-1,CASSDRGRGLTEAFF
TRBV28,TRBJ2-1,CASSLSAGSVFNEQFF
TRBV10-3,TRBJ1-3,CAISDSGRNTIYF
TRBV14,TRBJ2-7,CASSQDQYEQYF
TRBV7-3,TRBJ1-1,CASSPGAGDPTEAFF
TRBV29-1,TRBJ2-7,CSVEEDRPTYEQYF
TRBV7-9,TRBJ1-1,CASSRGREAFF
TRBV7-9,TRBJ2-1,CASSRDSRSQFF
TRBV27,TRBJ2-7,CASSLSNRGYEQYF
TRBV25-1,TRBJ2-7,CASSEGLAYEQYF
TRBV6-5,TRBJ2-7,CASSYSIIRTGPYEQYF
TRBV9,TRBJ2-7,CASSVGQGLYEQYF
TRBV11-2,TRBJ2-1,CASSRPTSGGQYNEQFF
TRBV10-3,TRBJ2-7,CAISAYRGYEQYF
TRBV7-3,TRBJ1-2,CASSPADRGNYGYTF
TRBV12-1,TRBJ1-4,CASSPWEGHEKLFF
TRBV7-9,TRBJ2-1,CASSPNLWGLAGHNEQFF
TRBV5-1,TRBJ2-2,CASSLGTGEDTGELFF
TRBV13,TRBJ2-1,CASSLEAGEHEQFF
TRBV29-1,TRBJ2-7,CSVADSAYEQYF
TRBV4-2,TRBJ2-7,CASSQERPLAGSYEQYF
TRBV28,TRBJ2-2,CATSTLPTVNTGELFF
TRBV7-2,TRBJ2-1,CASSFGGPSYEQYF
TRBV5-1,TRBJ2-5,CASSSPGQDPFGQETQYF
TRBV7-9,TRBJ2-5,CASSLAPSTGRETQYF
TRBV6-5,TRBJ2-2,CASSYGGGTGELFF
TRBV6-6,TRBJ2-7,CASSPSPGTGPDF
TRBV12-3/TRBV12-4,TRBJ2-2,CASSFSYRDRGSAGELFF
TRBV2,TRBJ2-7,CASSTTGRNEQYF
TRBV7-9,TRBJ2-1,CASSPGQGASNEQFF
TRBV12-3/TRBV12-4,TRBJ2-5,CASRDTSGGEETQYF
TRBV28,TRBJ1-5,CASSLPGQGIDQPQHF
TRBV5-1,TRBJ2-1,CASTLASFSYNEQFF
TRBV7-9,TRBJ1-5,CASSLAPTTGKGQPQHF
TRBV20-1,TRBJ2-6,CSARDRDTGANVLTF
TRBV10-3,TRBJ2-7,CAISEIRQGESSYEQYF
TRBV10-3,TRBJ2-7,CAISEFAYEQYF
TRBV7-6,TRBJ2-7,CASSLGGLSEQYF
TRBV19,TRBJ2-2,CASSADRATGELFF
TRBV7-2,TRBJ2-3,CASSPSPAVPKLTDTQYF
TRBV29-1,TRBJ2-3,CSVTHLSQETDTQYF
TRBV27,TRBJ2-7,CASRGSGTYEQYF
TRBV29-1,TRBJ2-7,CSVGDRGAYEQYF
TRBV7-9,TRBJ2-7,CASSTWTGGPYEQYF
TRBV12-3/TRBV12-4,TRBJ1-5,CASSLTASNQPQHF
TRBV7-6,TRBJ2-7,CASSLIPKTGDHEQYF